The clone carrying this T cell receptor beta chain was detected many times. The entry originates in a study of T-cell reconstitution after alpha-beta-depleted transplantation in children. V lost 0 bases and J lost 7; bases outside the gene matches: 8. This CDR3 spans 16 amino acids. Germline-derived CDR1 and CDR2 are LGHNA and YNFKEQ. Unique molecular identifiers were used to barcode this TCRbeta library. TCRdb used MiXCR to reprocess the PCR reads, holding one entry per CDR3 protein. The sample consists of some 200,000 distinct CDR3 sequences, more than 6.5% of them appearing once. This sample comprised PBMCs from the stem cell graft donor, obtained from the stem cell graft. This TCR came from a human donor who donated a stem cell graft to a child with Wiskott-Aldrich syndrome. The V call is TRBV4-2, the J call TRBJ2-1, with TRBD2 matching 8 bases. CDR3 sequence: CASSQETGGPSNEQFF. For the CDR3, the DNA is TGTGCCAGCAGCCAAGAAACGGGGGGGCCGAGTAATGAGCAGTTCTTC.